These T cell receptor beta chains were read from a single sample in a study of response to subunit inactivated influenza vaccine. TCRdb re-called the RT-PCR reads with MiXCR, one entry per CDR3 protein. The table shows some 500,000 distinct CDR3 sequences, with about 17% occurring only once. Sequenced here: CD4+ T cells sorted from PBMCs, sampled about 24 months after vaccination. All receptors derive from a man aged 50 to 75 who received an inactivated influenza vaccine. Each CDR3 is given with its conserved first and last residue. D genes are given only for firm matches. For some rows the clone size is stated as once, few or many, or as a class when expanded; others skip it.

DNA: TGTGCCAGCAGCTTAGTGGCGGTCGGTCAGCCCCAGCATTTT
CDR3: CASSLVAVGQPQHF
V: TRBV7-8
D: -
size: -
J: TRBJ1-5

DNA: TGCAGTGCTCCTCCCCCCAGTCGGTCCGGGGAGCTGTTTTTT
CDR3: CSAPPPSRSGELFF
V: TRBV20-1
D: -
size: few
J: TRBJ2-2

DNA: TGTGCCAGCAGTCAACTAGCGGGGGGCTACGAGCAGTACTTC
CDR3: CASSQLAGGYEQYF
V: TRBV2
D: TRBD2
size: few
J: TRBJ2-7

DNA: TGTGCCAGCAGACGTGGGACTGGCGCGGTTGGCACAGATACGCAGTATTTT
CDR3: CASRRGTGAVGTDTQYF
V: TRBV7-8
D: -
size: -
J: TRBJ2-3

DNA: TGTGCCTGGGCCGGTTCTGGCTCCTATAATTCACCCCTCCACTTT
CDR3: CAWAGSGSYNSPLHF
V: TRBV30
D: -
size: few
J: TRBJ1-6

DNA: TGCAGCGTTGAGTGGGGACAGGCCCACGAGCAGTACTTC
CDR3: CSVEWGQAHEQYF
V: TRBV29-1
D: TRBD1
size: -
J: TRBJ2-7

DNA: TGCGCCAGCAGCCAGGCCCAAGCTCAGCCCCAGCATTTT
CDR3: CASSQAQAQPQHF
V: TRBV4-3
D: -
size: -
J: TRBJ1-5

DNA: TGTGCCAGCAGCCTCCGAGGGGACCAAAACTCAGAGACCCAGTACTTC
CDR3: CASSLRGDQNSETQYF
V: TRBV4-2
D: -
size: many
J: TRBJ2-5

DNA: TGTGCCACCAGCAGAGATGTGGGGGGGCCCTACGAGCAGTACTTC
CDR3: CATSRDVGGPYEQYF
V: TRBV15
D: -
size: few
J: TRBJ2-7

DNA: TGTGCCAGCAGCAAAGGGGGCAGGGAATCTTCGCAGAGTGCAGATACGCAGTATTTT
CDR3: CASSKGGRESSQSADTQYF
V: TRBV21-1
D: -
size: few
J: TRBJ2-3

DNA: TGTGCCAGCAGCCAAGATCTAGTCAGCAACCCCCAGCCCCAGCATTTT
CDR3: CASSQDLVSNPQPQHF
V: TRBV3-1
D: -
size: many
J: TRBJ1-5

DNA: TGCAGTGCTATCCGGGACAGGGCGGTCGCTGAAGCTTTCTTT
CDR3: CSAIRDRAVAEAFF
V: TRBV20-1
D: TRBD1
size: few
J: TRBJ1-1

DNA: TGCAGTGCTGGCCGGAGCAGGGGAGGGGGTGAGCAGTTCTTC
CDR3: CSAGRSRGGGEQFF
V: TRBV20-1
D: -
size: -
J: TRBJ2-1

DNA: TGTGCCAGCAGTCCGCGGACCGTTGGGCTCTACAATGAGCAGTTCTTC
CDR3: CASSPRTVGLYNEQFF
V: TRBV6-1
D: -
size: -
J: TRBJ2-1

DNA: TGTGCCAGCAGCTTGTGGACAGGGGGCCCCACTGAAGCTTTCTTT
CDR3: CASSLWTGGPTEAFF
V: TRBV9
D: TRBD1
size: few
J: TRBJ1-1

DNA: TGTGCCAGCAGCTCGATGGGAACCAGGAACACTGAAGCTTTCTTT
CDR3: CASSSMGTRNTEAFF
V: TRBV27
D: -
size: -
J: TRBJ1-1

DNA: TGTGCCAGCAGCTTAGGGATCACCGGGGAGCTGTTTTTT
CDR3: CASSLGITGELFF
V: TRBV7-8
D: -
size: many
J: TRBJ2-2

DNA: TGTGCCAGCAGTTTGATGGGGAACACTGAAGCTTTCTTT
CDR3: CASSLMGNTEAFF
V: TRBV6-5
D: -
size: many
J: TRBJ1-1

DNA: TGCGCCAGCAGCTTGGATCCGCGGGGGATCGGGGAGCTGTTTTTT
CDR3: CASSLDPRGIGELFF
V: TRBV5-1
D: TRBD2
size: many
J: TRBJ2-2

DNA: TGTGCCAGCAGCTTAGCTTTAGCGGGGGGGACCACAGATACGCAGTATTTT
CDR3: CASSLALAGGTTDTQYF
V: TRBV11-2
D: TRBD2
size: few
J: TRBJ2-3

DNA: TGTGCCAGCAGCTTTTACCAGAACGAGCAGTACTTC
CDR3: CASSFYQNEQYF
V: TRBV3-1
D: -
size: -
J: TRBJ2-7

DNA: TGTGCCAGCAGTGAATTTTGGGGTAGCGGGGTCTCCTACAATGAGCAGTTCTTC
CDR3: CASSEFWGSGVSYNEQFF
V: TRBV25-1
D: TRBD2
size: -
J: TRBJ2-1

DNA: TGTGCCAGCAGCGGAACTAGTTCTTTGCGACAAGAGACCCAGTACTTC
CDR3: CASSGTSSLRQETQYF
V: TRBV4-2
D: -
size: few
J: TRBJ2-5

DNA: TGCAGTGCTAGAGAAACGCCAGGGCGAGTTCCCTTTCTTGAGCAGTTCTTC
CDR3: CSARETPGRVPFLEQFF
V: TRBV20-1
D: -
size: -
J: TRBJ2-1

DNA: TGTGCCAGCAGTTTCAATCTAGCGAGGGACAATGAGCAGTTCTTC
CDR3: CASSFNLARDNEQFF
V: TRBV28
D: -
size: -
J: TRBJ2-1

DNA: TGTGTCAGCAGCTTAGCGGGACAAACGGGCACAGATACGCAGTATTTT
CDR3: CVSSLAGQTGTDTQYF
V: TRBV7-2
D: TRBD2
size: -
J: TRBJ2-3

DNA: TGTGCCACCAGTGATCCCCGCCCGGGGGGCGGTTGGGAGACCCAGTACTTC
CDR3: CATSDPRPGGGWETQYF
V: TRBV24-1
D: -
size: -
J: TRBJ2-5

DNA: TGTGCCAGCTCTTCATACACAGATACGCAGTATTTT
CDR3: CASSSYTDTQYF
V: TRBV7-2
D: -
size: many
J: TRBJ2-3

DNA: TGTGCCAGCAGCGTAGCTACGCTAGCAACTAGCACAGATACGCAGTATTTT
CDR3: CASSVATLATSTDTQYF
V: TRBV9
D: -
size: few
J: TRBJ2-3

DNA: TGTGCCAGCAGTTCCTGGCGGGGCTCCTACAATGAGCAGTTCTTC
CDR3: CASSSWRGSYNEQFF
V: TRBV28
D: -
size: few
J: TRBJ2-1

DNA: TGTGCCAGCAGATCGTATCCCGCTGGAAACACCATATATTTT
CDR3: CASRSYPAGNTIYF
V: TRBV5-8
D: -
size: few
J: TRBJ1-3

DNA: TGTGCCAGCAGCTTGGGTCTAGCGGGCTCCTACGAGCAGTACTTC
CDR3: CASSLGLAGSYEQYF
V: TRBV12-3/TRBV12-4
D: TRBD2
size: many
J: TRBJ2-7

DNA: TGCAGTGCCGGGGCCCTAGCGATCTACGAGCAGTACTTC
CDR3: CSAGALAIYEQYF
V: TRBV20-1
D: -
size: -
J: TRBJ2-7

DNA: TGCAGTGCGGGGGGGACCGGGGAAAGACAGTACTTC
CDR3: CSAGGTGERQYF
V: TRBV20-1
D: TRBD2
size: few
J: TRBJ2-5

DNA: TGTGCCAGCAAGGCAACCGGACAACAAGAGACCCAGTACTTC
CDR3: CASKATGQQETQYF
V: TRBV2
D: -
size: -
J: TRBJ2-5

DNA: TGTGCCAGCATAATGGACGTCCAAAATGAAAAACTGTTTTTT
CDR3: CASIMDVQNEKLFF
V: TRBV2
D: -
size: -
J: TRBJ1-4

DNA: TGTGCCAGTAGGGCTGTACCGAACACCGGGGAGCTGTTTTTT
CDR3: CASRAVPNTGELFF
V: TRBV19
D: -
size: few
J: TRBJ2-2

DNA: TGCAGTGCTAAGAATGAGGGAGGCACCGGGGAGCTGTTTTTT
CDR3: CSAKNEGGTGELFF
V: TRBV20-1
D: -
size: -
J: TRBJ2-2

DNA: TGCGCCAGCAGCCAAGACCCCGGGGGCGACACTGAAGCTTTCTTT
CDR3: CASSQDPGGDTEAFF
V: TRBV4-3
D: -
size: few
J: TRBJ1-1

DNA: TGTGCCACCAGCAGAGATCCGAGGACAGATACGCAGTATTTT
CDR3: CATSRDPRTDTQYF
V: TRBV15
D: -
size: few
J: TRBJ2-3

DNA: TGTGCCAGCAGCTTAGAGTTCAACACCGGGGAGCTGTTTTTT
CDR3: CASSLEFNTGELFF
V: TRBV7-9
D: -
size: -
J: TRBJ2-2

DNA: TGCAGTGCCGAGGAGGGGGCGAAAAACCAAGAGACCCAGTACTTC
CDR3: CSAEEGAKNQETQYF
V: TRBV20-1
D: -
size: -
J: TRBJ2-5

DNA: TGCAGTGCTAGTCTGGGCACGGGAATCCACATGAACACTGAAGCTTTCTTT
CDR3: CSASLGTGIHMNTEAFF
V: TRBV20-1
D: -
size: few
J: TRBJ1-1

DNA: TGTGCCAGCAGCTTTGGGACAGGTCGCGGGGAGCTGTTTTTT
CDR3: CASSFGTGRGELFF
V: TRBV7-9
D: TRBD1
size: few
J: TRBJ2-2

DNA: TGCGCCAGCAGCCAAGCGGCCCTGTGGGGGAACACTGAAGCTTTCTTT
CDR3: CASSQAALWGNTEAFF
V: TRBV4-1
D: -
size: many
J: TRBJ1-1

DNA: TGCAGTGCTAGAGATAAAGACGGCATGCAGTACTTC
CDR3: CSARDKDGMQYF
V: TRBV20-1
D: -
size: few
J: TRBJ2-7